This T cell receptor (beta chain) came from a study of CXCR3-negative and CXCR3-positive naive CD8 T cells. Study conclusions and caveats: TRB CDR3 hydrophobicity was greater in CXCR3-positive naive cells than in CXCR3-negative naive cells.

It was by 5' RACE with UMI labels that the TRB cDNA libraries were prepared. No DNA is given; TCRdb re-called the 5' RACE reads and lists each CDR3 protein once. The sample totals under 150,000 distinct CDR3 sequences; its top ten clones hold about 0.28%. There are 15 residues in the CDR3. Germline-derived CDR1 and CDR2 are SQVTM and ANQGSEA. Points on this clonotype: What it recognizes is unknown.

This receptor was obtained from a human donor in good health. Some clones in this sample may be carry-over from other donors' samples. Sequenced material: naive CXCR3+ CD8+ T cells from blood. Subset in this sample: CD45RO-CCR7+CD27+CD95- naive CD8+ T cells expressing CXCR3 (TNR3+). This chain joins TRBV29-1 and TRBJ2-5; TCRdb's D call of TRBD1 is untestable without DNA. This CDR3 reads CSVEDSPSWAETQYF. Together with reference TRBV29-1 and TRBJ2-5, the CDR3 gives the full variable domain: SAVISQKPSRDICQRGTSLTIQCQVDSQVTMMFWYRQQPGQSLTLIATANQGSEATYESGFVIDKFPISRPNLTFSTLTVSNMSPEDSSIYLCSVEDSPSWAETQYFGPGTRLLVL.